These 12 T cell receptor beta chains share one sample of origin, sequenced in a study of control samples from healthy donors and cancer patients (dated by TCRdb to about 2020). Libraries were made using the immunoSEQ multiplex PCR assay. TCRdb holds this immuneACCESS table with in-frame rearrangements only. Some clones are missing; in checked studies, unresolved V genes explain under half, and the rest has no known cause. The sample has about 36,000 clones on record, approximately 95% of them singletons. About 1.5% of the sample is held by the ten biggest clonotypes. The sequencing input was PBMCs. The receptor source for this set is a man aged 35-49 years with colorectal cancer.

This chain joins TRBV2 and TRBJ1-4; 9 nucleotides match TRBD1. This CDR3 has 15 residues. Germline assignment: CDR1 SNHLY and CDR2 FYNNEI. V was clipped by 3 bases and J by 8 bases; unmatched bases: 7. CDR3 amino acids: CASSDGWTGDEKLFF. CDR3 DNA: TGTGCCAGCAGTGATGGGTGGACAGGGGACGAAAAACTGTTTTTT. Full variable domain (rest looked up from reference TRBV2 and TRBJ1-4): EPEVTQTPSHQVTQMGQEVILRCVPISNHLYFYWYRQILGQKVEFLVSFYNNEISEKSEIFDDQFSVERPDGSNFTLKIRSTKLEDSAMYFCASSDGWTGDEKLFFGSGTQLSVL.

The gene calls are TRBV30 and TRBJ1-1, with TRBD1 matching 9 bases. V lost 6 bases and J lost 5; bases outside the gene matches: 16. The CDR3 length is 16 residues. Looked up from germline, CDR1 is GTSNPN and CDR2 is SVGIG (reference sequence). CDR3 bases: TGTGCCTGCCATTTCGGGACAGGGCTCGGTTTGACTGAAGCTTTCTTT. It translates to CACHFGTGLGLTEAFF. The full variable domain, in which reference TRBV30 and TRBJ1-1 provide the parts outside the CDR3, is SQTIHQWPATLVQPVGSPLSLECTVEGTSNPNLYWYRQAAGRGLQLLFYSVGIGQISSEVPQNLSASRPQDRQFILSSKKLLLSDSGFYLCACHFGTGLGLTEAFFGQGTRLTVV.

The chain couples TRBV7-3 to TRBJ2-5, with D tentatively TRBD2 (5 bases). The CDR3 is made up of 14 amino acids. V dropped 5 bases and J dropped 0 bases, with 10 bases sitting between them. Germline-derived CDR1 and CDR2 are SGHTA and FQGTGA. The CDR3 coding sequence is TGTGCCAGCAGCCAATCGGGGTACCAAGAGACCCAGTACTTC. Translating it yields CASSQSGYQETQYF.

The chain is built from TRBV7-2 and TRBJ2-3; D possibly matches TRBD1 or TRBD2 (5 bases each). The germline gives CDR1 SGHTA, CDR2 FQGNSA. The CDR3 runs to 14 residues. V was shortened by 5 bases and J by 2 bases, with 11 bases between the two germline ends. The CDR3 is CASSRGRFTDTQYF. The CDR3 coding sequence is TGTGCCAGCAGCAGGGGACGTTTCACAGATACGCAGTATTTT.

The chain uses TRBV6-1 and TRBJ1-5; no firm D call. Germline V CDR1 and CDR2: MNHNS, SASEGT. V was shortened by 3 bases and J by 5 bases, with 11 bases between the two germline ends. The CDR3 consists of 14 residues. CDR3 sequence reads: CASSEAGRYQPQHF. The CDR3 DNA sequence: TGTGCCAGCAGTGAGGCAGGCCGCTATCAGCCCCAGCATTTT.

The chain couples TRBV3-1 (or the pseudogene TRBV3-2) to TRBJ1-2; 10 bases align to TRBD1. Germline CDR1 reads LGHDT; CDR2 reads YNNKEL (reference sequence). The CDR3 extends over 13 amino acids. The V segment lost 1 base and the J segment 10 bases; nucleotides outside the gene matches: 3. CDR3 in DNA: TGTGCCAGCAGCCAAGTTGGGACAGGGGACTACACCTTC. Its translation is CASSQVGTGDYTF.

The rearrangement links TRBV10-3 to TRBJ1-2; tentative D call: TRBD1 (5 bases). The V end was cut by 2 bases, the J end by 3 bases, with 16 bases between. The CDR3 loop spans 16 amino acids. The germline gives CDR1 ENHRY, CDR2 SYGVKD. This CDR3 is CAISEGGFREDYGYTF. CDR3 bases: TGTGCCATCAGTGAGGGGGGGTTCAGGGAGGACTATGGCTACACCTTC.

This clone was counted a single time. The chain is built from TRBV4-3 and TRBJ1-2; D might be TRBD1 (5 bases). CDR3 length: 15 residues. The V end lost 0 bases, the J end lost 3 bases, and 11 bases lay between the germline ends. Germline CDR1 and CDR2: LGHNA and YSLEER. CDR3 nucleotides: TGCGCCAGCAGCCAAGATACAGGACACTACTATGGCTACACCTTC. This codes for CASSQDTGHYYGYTF.

The chain uses TRBV5-1 and TRBJ2-1; 10 bases match TRBD1. The CDR3 has 16 residues. Per the germline V gene, CDR1 is SGHRS and CDR2 is YFSETQ. V shed 3 bases and J 9 bases; nucleotides not matched to a gene: 12. CDR3 nucleotides: TGCGCCAGCAGCTCCGGACCGACAGGGGGCCCCGGTGAGCAGTTCTTC. It is translated as CASSSGPTGGPGEQFF.

About this clone itself: The DNA is left out, because the CDR3 cannot be placed on it with certainty; the CDR3 is given as TCRdb lists it. This chain connects TRBV29-1 to TRBJ1-4; TRBD1 is the table's D call, not checked against the DNA. The CDR3 sequence runs 11 residues, both termini included. Germline V gene data show CDR1 as SQVTM and CDR2 as ANQGSEA. CDR3 sequence: CSVVGTGTVFF.

The gene calls are TRBV7-2 and TRBJ2-3; 11 nucleotides match TRBD2. The V gene end was trimmed by 7 bases and the J gene end by 4 bases; junction bases not matched to a gene: 10. Looked up from germline, CDR1 is SGHTA and CDR2 is FQGNSA. The CDR3 sequence is 16 residues long. CDR3 residues: CASTVVVAGGADTQYF. CDR3 in DNA: TGTGCCAGCACCGTCGTGGTAGCGGGGGGGGCAGATACGCAGTATTTT.

The genes are TRBV5-1 and TRBJ1-1; D not certain. V dropped 5 bases and J dropped 5 bases, with 28 bases sitting between them. Germline loops: CDR1 SGHRS, CDR2 YFSETQ. CDR3 length: 18 amino acids. CDR3 loop: CASRHSPPTPMVYTEAFF. CDR3 coding DNA: TGCGCCAGCAGGCATAGTCCCCCCACCCCCATGGTCTATACTGAAGCTTTCTTT.